The entry below describes one T cell receptor beta chain. The antigen is undetermined. This entry comes from a study of beta chain features in type 1 diabetes. Findings and caveats of the study: TCRB CDR3 length was moderately but significantly reduced in all four CD4+ subsets of Type 1 diabetes patients. In cDNA sequencing, cells with high TCR expression could be over-represented. At VDJ recombination sites, type 1 diabetes patients had fewer insertions and more deleted nucleotides.

The investigators reverse transcribed all of the isolated RNA, so they sequenced expressed TCRB transcripts. This table comes from immunoSEQ multiplex PCR, and its TCRdb copy is limited to in-frame clones, with some not included. The data hold under 350,000 clones, with 13% to 15% observed a single time. V lost 0 bases to trimming and J lost 1 base, with 10 bases between them. CDR3 size: 15 residues. Germline CDR1 SGHRS, CDR2 YFSETQ. The genes are TRBV5-1 and TRBJ2-5; the D gene is possibly TRBD1 (6 bases). Sample: naive CD4+ T cells from blood. This receptor was taken from a man aged 30 to 45 with type 1 diabetes. CDR3 sequence: CASSLAQGSQETQYF. CDR3 in DNA: TGCGCCAGCAGCTTGGCCCAGGGGAGCCAAGAGACCCAGTACTTC.